A single sample gave rise to the 10 T cell receptor beta chains below, sequenced in a study of T cell responses to AZD1222 COVID-19 vaccine. Profiled with immunoSEQ multiplex PCR; TCRdb holds only in-frame clones, not every one. The sample yields about 180,000 clones, 88% seen once. Sample: peripheral blood, taken 28 days after the second AZD1222 dose. These TCRs come from an adult who received the AZD1222 COVID-19 vaccine.

V and J are TRBV7-6 and TRBJ2-5; D may be TRBD2 (5 bases). Per germline, CDR1 SGHVS and CDR2 FNYEAQ. This CDR3 has 14 residues. The V gene lost 3 bases and the J gene lost 5 bases, with 13 bases spanning the gap. CDR3 DNA sequence: TGTGCCAGCAGCTTGGGTCCCCCGGGGGAGACCCAGTACTTC. Amino acid sequence: CASSLGPPGETQYF.

J is TRBJ1-2 and V is TRBV28; possible D gene TRBD1, 5 bases. Germline V gene sequence: CDR1 MDHEN, CDR2 SYDVKM. The CDR3 extends over 15 amino acids. The V and J ends lost 2 bases and 8 bases respectively, with 18 bases between them. The CDR3 DNA reads TGTGCCAGCAGTTTAGGGGGTAGGAGGGTTGGCGGCTACACCTTC. Protein sequence: CASSLGGRRVGGYTF.

This chain joins TRBV7-9 and TRBJ2-7; 12 nucleotides align to TRBD2. This CDR3 is built from 16 residues. V was pared by 5 bases and J by 7 bases, with 12 bases of the junction left unmatched. Germline V gene sequence: CDR1 SEHNR, CDR2 FQNEAQ (reference sequence). The CDR3 loop reads CASSTWTSGTSGEQYF. CDR3 DNA sequence: TGTGCCAGCAGCACCTGGACTAGCGGGACATCCGGGGAGCAGTACTTC.

The chain employs TRBV18 and TRBJ2-3, with 8 bases fitting TRBD2. Germline-derived CDR1 and CDR2 are KGHSH and LQKENI. Trimming took 4 bases from V and 0 from J; bases not matched to a gene: 6. There are 16 residues in the CDR3. For the CDR3, the DNA is TGTGCCAGCTCACTCCGGACTAGCTCTAGCACAGATACGCAGTATTTT. It translates to CASSLRTSSSTDTQYF.

The chain is built from TRBV6-5 and TRBJ2-3, with D possibly TRBD1 on 5 matching bases. Germline V gives CDR1 MNHEY, CDR2 SVGAGI. Trimming took 8 bases from V and 6 from J, leaving 15 bases between them. CDR3 length equals 13 residues. Written as DNA, the CDR3 is TGTGCCAGCGATGGGGCCCCTATGGATACGCAGTATTTT. Translated, it gives CASDGAPMDTQYF.

The V call is TRBV25-1, the J call TRBJ2-2; D not resolved. Trimming pared 7 bases from V and 4 bases from J, leaving 22 bases between. CDR1 and CDR2 from the germline V gene are MGHDK and SYGVNS. The CDR3 is made up of 17 amino acids. In DNA form, the CDR3 reads TGTGCCAGCAAGCCACCCCTGTCGTCAGGAGTCACCGGGGAGCTGTTTTTT. This sequence encodes CASKPPLSSGVTGELFF.

The J gene is TRBJ2-7, the V gene TRBV6-4, with a tentative D call TRBD2 (7 bases). Germline V CDR1 and CDR2: MRHNA, SNTAGT. Trimming left V 3 bases short and J 4 bases short, with 19 bases between. The CDR3 is 16 residues long. The CDR3 loop reads CASSEPAGTPMYEQYF. CDR3 nucleotide sequence: TGTGCCAGCAGTGAACCAGCGGGGACACCTATGTACGAGCAGTACTTC.

The J gene is TRBJ2-3, the V gene TRBV14, with D maybe TRBD1 (5 bases). CDR1 is SGHDN, CDR2 FVKESK, per germline. The CDR3 covers 15 residues. V dropped 8 bases and J dropped 7 bases, with 22 bases sitting between them. CDR3 nucleotides: TGTGCCAGCTCCCCTCAGGGTGGATCTCCGAATACGCAGTATTTT. Its translation: CASSPQGGSPNTQYF.

V gene TRBV6-5 combines with J gene TRBJ1-1; 10 bases line up with TRBD1. The J segment lost 9 bases and the V segment lost 4 bases, leaving 14 bases of the junction unmatched. The germline CDR1 and CDR2 sequences are MNHEY and SVGAGI. The CDR3 has 16 amino acids. CDR3 sequence: CASSSMDRGFSNQAFF. DNA of the CDR3: TGTGCCAGCAGTTCTATGGACAGGGGGTTCTCCAATCAAGCTTTCTTT.

This chain connects TRBV28 to TRBJ1-2, with TRBD1 identical over 9 bases. J gave up 4 bases and V 5 bases, and 8 bases lay outside the gene matches. CDR1 MDHEN and CDR2 SYDVKM come from the germline V gene. CDR3 size: 15 residues. The CDR3 loop reads CASSLGTGWGYGYTF. CDR3 coding DNA: TGTGCCAGCAGTCTCGGGACAGGGTGGGGCTATGGCTACACCTTC.